Described below is a single T cell receptor (beta chain) sequence and its context. Its specific antigen is unknown. No base-level quality is on record; no much larger clone is a single base apart. Preparation of the library involved the immunoSEQ multiplex PCR assay. RNA was extracted from all samples and reverse transcribed into cDNA, which served as template for TCR sequencing. SuperScript III was used for first-strand cDNA synthesis, primed with a 2:1 mix of oligo-dT and random hexamers. A synthetic immune receptor repertoire was used to assess amplification bias, and residual bias was removed computationally. In the source study's methods: Raw reads were preprocessed to remove errors, and CDR3 was defined according to IMGT conventions as the region from the conserved cysteine to phenylalanine. To get clonality, Shannon entropy was normalized by log2 of the number of productive unique TCRs and the result was subtracted from 1. Whether scalp clones were CD4 or CD8 was inferred by matching scalp TCRbeta sequences against CD4 and CD8 repertoires sorted from blood. Held by TCRdb, this immuneACCESS table contains in-frame sequences only and omits some clones. Under half of the omission traces to an unresolved V gene where checked; the cause of the rest is unknown. V and J calls and clone size are given by that table; D and trimming were obtained from the DNA. Here the sample has roughly 230,000 clones; approximately 40% occur a single time. The ten largest clones add up to roughly 2.8% of the sample.

Reading the germline V gene gives CDR1 SGHRS and CDR2 YFSETQ. V and J are truncated by 4 bases and 1 base respectively, leaving an intervening sequence of 5 bases. The CDR3 runs 13 amino acids, cysteine and phenylalanine included. Of the read, only the CDR3 DNA is kept; its 39 bases are in frame from base 1. In light of the paper, this sample's treatment or condition label describes: oral pan-JAK inhibitor, 5-10 mg twice daily. From alopecia areata patients, peripheral blood was collected along with lesional scalp punch biopsies. PBMCs were isolated by density centrifugation and stained for CD3, CD4 and CD8, after which CD4+ and CD8+ T cells were sorted on a FACSAria. This record belongs to a study of CD8+ T cells in alopecia areata (dated by TCRdb to 2017 to 2018). Study-wide context: The treated patients, all with moderate-to-severe alopecia areata, were enrolled in an open-label pilot trial of oral tofacitinib given at 5 to 10 mg twice daily. The study used high-throughput TCRbeta sequencing to examine T cell clonal expansion in alopecia areata, in both the C3H/HeJ mouse model and human patients. Tofacitinib-treated patients had biopsies at baseline and at 4 and 24 weeks of treatment, with a later scalp biopsy in several patients. Tofacitinib was given for 6 to 18 months, followed by 6 months of follow-up off drug to assess delayed response and recurrence. Scalp clonality was compared among normal scalp (n=4), patchy alopecia areata scalp (n=8), and alopecia totalis/universalis scalp (n=8). In treated patients, disease severity was measured using the SALT score, which gives the percentage of scalp surface area affected. TCRbeta CDR3 regions were amplified by immunoSEQ multiplex PCR using 35 Vbeta forward and 13 Jbeta reverse primers. RNA was obtained with the PAXgene miRNA kit for fixed scalp, the miRNeasy kit for PBMCs, and the RNeasy kit for mouse skin. On the human side, TCRbeta sequencing was run on scalp tissue and on sorted CD4+ and CD8+ peripheral blood T cells from healthy controls and from alopecia areata patients with either patchy or totalis/universalis disease. Findings and caveats that apply to the study as a whole: With tofacitinib, both scalp clonality and the number of expanded CD8+ clones among the top 100 scalp clones went down significantly. During tofacitinib treatment, many expanded lesional clones remained in scalp and blood, and this persistence may partly explain relapse after treatment is stopped. Scalp TCR repertoire analysis is complicated because resident alphabeta T cells in normal human skin are also sequenced, whereas mouse skin is dominated by gammadelta T cells. Shared TCR sequences between patients were less evident than in mice, which may be partly attributable to HLA diversity in the patient population. Because the treated cohort was small and included a single nonresponder, larger studies are needed to assess links between baseline CD8+ expansion and response. Compared with normal scalp, lesional scalp, particularly in alopecia totalis/universalis, had higher clonality and more expanded CD8+ clones, which suggests antigenic drive.

The chain uses TRBV5-1 and TRBJ2-2; there is no confident call for the D gene. The sequence was collected from a human donor with alopecia areata. Here the sequenced sample was CD4+ T cells sorted from blood, taken at approximately week 36, from a patient treated with tofacitinib. The nucleotide sequence reads TGCGCCAGCAGCAAGAAGAACACCGGGGAGCTGTTTTTT. This translates into CASSKKNTGELFF.